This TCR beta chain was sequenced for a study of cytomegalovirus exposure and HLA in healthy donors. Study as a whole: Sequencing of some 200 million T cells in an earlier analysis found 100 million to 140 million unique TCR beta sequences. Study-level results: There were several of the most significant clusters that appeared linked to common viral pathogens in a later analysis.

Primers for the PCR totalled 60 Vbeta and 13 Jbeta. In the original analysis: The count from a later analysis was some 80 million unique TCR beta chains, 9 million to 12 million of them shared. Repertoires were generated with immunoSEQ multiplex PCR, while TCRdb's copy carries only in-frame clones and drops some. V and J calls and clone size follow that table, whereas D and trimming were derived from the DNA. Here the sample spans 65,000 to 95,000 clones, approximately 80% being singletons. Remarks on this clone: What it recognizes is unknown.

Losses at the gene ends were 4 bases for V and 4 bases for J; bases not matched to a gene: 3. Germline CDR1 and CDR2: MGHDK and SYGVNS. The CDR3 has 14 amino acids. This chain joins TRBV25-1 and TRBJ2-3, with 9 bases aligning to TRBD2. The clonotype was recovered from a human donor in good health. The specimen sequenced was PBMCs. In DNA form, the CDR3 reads TGTGCCAGCAGTGTGCTAGCGGGGCCAGATACGCAGTATTTT. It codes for CASSVLAGPDTQYF.